Following are 4 T cell receptor beta chains from one sample sequenced in a study of beta chain features in type 1 diabetes. Every isolated RNA sample was fully reverse transcribed, so sequencing captured expressed TCRB transcripts. Clones were read by immunoSEQ multiplex PCR, and TCRdb kept only the in-frame ones, dropping some. The sample shows almost 350,000 clones, less than 20% of them seen only once. The source material was naive CD4+ T cells from blood. Receptors were obtained from a woman in her late teens or twenties in good health.

The chain carries TRBV9 and TRBJ1-2, with D perhaps TRBD1 (6 bases). Germline values: CDR1 SGDLS, CDR2 YYNGEE. V was pared by 0 bases and J by 4 bases, with 7 bases between. The CDR3 contains 13 residues. The CDR3 is CASSVEQGYGYTF. The DNA for the CDR3 is TGTGCCAGCAGCGTAGAACAGGGCTATGGCTACACCTTC.

This clone showed up just a few times. The chain joins TRBV4-1 to TRBJ2-7; tentatively, D is TRBD2 (5 bases). The CDR3 loop spans 14 amino acids. Trimming stripped 1 base from V and 6 bases from J, with 13 bases between. The germline CDR1 and CDR2 sequences are MGHRA and YSYEKL. For the CDR3, the DNA is TGCGCCAGCAGCCAAGTTAAGGCCAGCGGCGAGCAGTACTTC. This sequence encodes CASSQVKASGEQYF.

This sequence joins TRBV18 and TRBJ2-7, with D possibly TRBD1 on 6 matching bases. CDR3 size: 13 residues. Germline V gene sequence: CDR1 KGHSH, CDR2 LQKENI. V was clipped by 6 bases and J by 3 bases, with 12 bases between them. In DNA form, the CDR3 reads TGTGCCAGCTCCCCAGGGGCAGACTACGAGCAGTACTTC. Its protein product is CASSPGADYEQYF.

The chain combines TRBV5-1 with TRBJ1-1; D unresolved. The CDR3 spans 16 residues. With 5 bases removed from V and 2 bases from J, the gap between germline ends came to 19 bases. The V gene's germline CDR1 is SGHRS and CDR2 YFSETQ. This CDR3 is CASRVGQQSRNTEAFF. Here the CDR3 DNA reads TGCGCCAGCAGGGTTGGGCAGCAATCGAGAAACACTGAAGCTTTCTTT.